The 18 T cell receptor beta chains presented below share a single source sample, sequenced in a study of T-cell reconstitution after alpha-beta-depleted transplantation in children. Researchers prepared the TCRbeta library using unique molecular identifiers, the study reports. TCRdb reprocessed the PCR reads with MiXCR, giving one entry per CDR3 protein. The data hold roughly 490,000 distinct CDR3 sequences, with roughly 10% observed a single time. This specimen was PBMCs, mostly from graft donor cells, taken 180 days after TCRalphabeta/CD19-depleted stem cell transplant. These receptors originate from a female patient aged 2-15 years who had a stem cell transplant for aplastic anemia, so the T cells may come from the graft donor.

This clonotype was picked up many times. J is TRBJ2-7 and V is TRBV29-1, with D hard to call. V dropped 6 bases and J dropped 0 bases, with 15 bases sitting between them. CDR3 size: 14 residues. The germline V gene encodes CDR1 SQVTM and CDR2 ANQGSEA. CDR3 region: CSVRTAISSYEQYF. The CDR3 region has the DNA TGCAGCGTGAGAACGGCAATTAGCTCCTACGAGCAGTACTTC.

As for this clonotype: Being one base from a much bigger clone, this may be a read error. The DNA of the CDR3 is TGCGGCGTTGAAGAGAGAAGGACAGCTCCTTTCAATGAGCAGTTCTTC. It specifies CGVEERRTAPFNEQFF. V and J are TRBV29-1 and TRBJ2-1, with a weak D call TRBD1 (6 bases). Germline assignment: CDR1 SQVTM and CDR2 ANQGSEA. This CDR3 is 16 amino acids long.

This clonotype has only a few counts. This chain links TRBV6-6 with TRBJ1-1, with D uncertain. CDR1 is MNHNY and CDR2 is SVGAGI in the germline V gene (reference sequence). The CDR3 runs to 12 residues. Trimming took 1 base from V and 8 from J, leaving 8 bases between them. The CDR3 DNA follows: TGTGCCAGCAGTTACTATTTCGAAGAAGCTTTCTTT. It yields the protein CASSYYFEEAFF.

CDR3 in DNA: TGTGCCAGCCGCGCGGGCGGATTGGGGACCCAGTACTTC. It yields the protein CASRAGGLGTQYF. The rearrangement links TRBV6-1 to TRBJ2-5, with D perhaps matching TRBD2 (5 bases). Germline assignment: CDR1 MNHNS and CDR2 SASEGT. Deletions cut 8 bases from V and 7 bases from J, with 17 bases between. This CDR3 comprises 13 residues.

This clonotype occurred a few times. This chain connects TRBV4-1 to TRBJ2-7; D not certain. Trimming stripped 3 bases from V and 1 base from J, with 16 bases between. Germline V CDR1 and CDR2: MGHRA, YSYEKL. The length of the CDR3 is 16 residues. This CDR3 reads CASSHAPGLLSYEQYV. Written as DNA, the CDR3 is TGCGCCAGCAGCCATGCGCCGGGTCTACTTTCCTACGAGCAGTACGTC.

This chain uses TRBV6-2 or TRBV6-3 with TRBJ2-3; 8 bases are shared with TRBD1. Germline CDR1 MNHEY, CDR2 SVGEGT. V was pared by 4 bases and J by 4 bases, with 13 bases of the junction left unmatched. The CDR3 runs to 17 residues. CDR3 region: CASSFPLTGVVADTQYF. The CDR3 coding sequence is TGTGCCAGCAGTTTTCCGCTGACAGGGGTTGTCGCAGATACGCAGTATTTT.

This rearrangement joins TRBV18 to TRBJ2-7; D not resolved. This CDR3 spans 13 amino acids. Germline V gene sequence: CDR1 KGHSH, CDR2 LQKENI. Trimming pared 1 base from V and 3 bases from J, leaving 7 bases between. This CDR3 is CASSPRQNYEQYF. The CDR3 DNA reads as TGTGCCAGCTCACCACGCCAGAACTACGAGCAGTACTTC.

The rearrangement joins TRBV6-1 to TRBJ1-5; 11 bases align to TRBD1. V gave up 6 bases and J gave up 5 bases; unmatched junction bases: 3. Germline lookup yields CDR1 MNHNS and CDR2 SASEGT. There are 14 residues in the CDR3. The CDR3 loop reads CASSRTGGDQPQHF. DNA of the CDR3: TGTGCCAGCAGCCGGACAGGGGGCGATCAGCCCCAGCATTTT.

The chain couples TRBV9 to TRBJ2-1, with TRBD2 identical over 8 bases. Per the germline V gene, CDR1 is SGDLS and CDR2 is YYNGEE. The CDR3 length is 15 residues. The ends lost 2 bases at V and 4 bases at J; junction bases unmatched: 5. The CDR3 spells CASSVRGLGYNEQFF. In nucleotides, the CDR3 is TGTGCCAGCAGCGTGAGGGGACTAGGATACAATGAGCAGTTCTTC.

This clonotype was seen repeatedly, ten times or more. The chain employs TRBV20-1 and TRBJ2-1; 7 bases line up with TRBD1. V lost 3 bases, J lost 5 bases, and 7 bases stayed unmatched. The germline V gene has CDR1 DFQATT and CDR2 SNEGSKA (reference sequence). This CDR3 comprises 14 residues. Here the CDR3 reads CSASMGTANNEQFF. DNA for the CDR3: TGCAGTGCTAGTATGGGGACAGCTAACAATGAGCAGTTCTTC.

This clonotype was detected a few times. The chain has TRBV28 and TRBJ2-1; TRBD2 matches at 8 bases. Germline CDR1 reads MDHEN; CDR2 reads SYDVKM. With 7 bases clipped from V and 6 bases from J, the junction kept 8 bases outside the gene matches. This CDR3 has 14 residues. This CDR3 reads CASIKGREVNEQFF. The CDR3 DNA follows: TGTGCCAGCATTAAAGGGCGGGAGGTCAATGAGCAGTTCTTC. Full variable domain (rest looked up from reference TRBV28 and TRBJ2-1): DVKVTQSSRYLVKRTGEKVFLECVQDMDHENMFWYRQDPGLGLRLIYFSYDVKMKEKGDIPEGYSVSREKKERFSLILESASTNQTSMYLCASIKGREVNEQFFGPGTRLTVL.

The sample holds a few counts of this clonotype. V and J are TRBV11-2 and TRBJ2-1; a weak D match, TRBD2 (6 bases). This CDR3 has 16 amino acids. Germline CDR1 is SGHAT and CDR2 is FQNNGV. The V and J ends lost 5 bases and 0 bases respectively, with 14 bases between them. The CDR3 coding sequence is TGTGCCAGCAGCCCACAGCGCGGGAACTCCTACAATGAGCAGTTCTTC. This sequence encodes CASSPQRGNSYNEQFF.

This clonotype was picked up many times. The rearrangement uses TRBV7-2 and TRBJ1-6, with 7 bases fitting TRBD1. This CDR3 comprises 16 residues. Trimming took 0 bases from V and 4 from J; bases not matched to a gene: 3. The germline V gene has CDR1 SGHTA and CDR2 FQGNSA. CDR3 loop: CASSLAGGQYNSPLHF. CDR3 nucleotide sequence: TGTGCCAGCAGCTTAGCGGGGGGACAGTATAATTCACCCCTCCACTTT.

The table lists this clonotype with a few counts. This chain uses TRBV6-2 or TRBV6-3 with TRBJ2-7; TRBD2 agrees at 7 bases. The germline V gene has CDR1 MNHEY and CDR2 SVGEGT. The CDR3 runs 12 residues. V shed 6 bases, J shed 3 bases, and the junction held 2 bases outside the gene matches. The CDR3 loop reads CASSRGVYEQYF. DNA for the CDR3: TGTGCCAGCAGCCGGGGGGTCTACGAGCAGTACTTC.

The chain is built from TRBV7-2 and TRBJ2-5; TRBD1 matches at 8 bases. V was pared by 6 bases and J by 2 bases, with 8 bases of the junction left unmatched. Germline V gives CDR1 SGHTA, CDR2 FQGNSA. This CDR3 is built from 15 residues. Here the CDR3 reads CASSPGGRGQETQYF. The CDR3 DNA sequence: TGTGCCAGCAGTCCAGGGGGCCGAGGGCAAGAGACCCAGTACTTC. Full variable domain (missing parts from reference TRBV7-2 and TRBJ2-5): GAGVSQSPSNKVTEKGKDVELRCDPISGHTALYWYRQSLGQGLEFLIYFQGNSAPDKSGLPSDRFSAERTGGSVSTLTIQRTQQEDSAVYLCASSPGGRGQETQYFGPGTRLLVL.

This clonotype was picked up a small number of times. The V call is TRBV10-1, the J call TRBJ2-5; D may be TRBD2 (6 bases). V was clipped by 5 bases and J by 4 bases, with 20 bases between them. The germline gives CDR1 WNHNN, CDR2 SYGVQD (reference sequence). The CDR3 totals 16 residues. CDR3 residues: CASSRGGGHRGETQYF. Written as DNA, the CDR3 is TGCGCCAGCAGTAGGGGAGGCGGACACCGGGGAGAGACCCAGTACTTC.

The rearrangement uses TRBV19 and TRBJ2-3; D call uncertain. The V and J ends lost 5 bases and 0 bases respectively, with 18 bases between them. This CDR3 is 17 amino acids long. In germline, CDR1 is LNHDA, CDR2 SQIVND (reference sequence). This CDR3 is CASSGPRLATSTDTQYF. In DNA form, the CDR3 reads TGTGCCAGTAGTGGGCCCCGCTTGGCGACTAGCACAGATACGCAGTATTTT.

This clonotype was picked up a small number of times. V is TRBV4-1 and J is TRBJ2-5; a possible D gene is TRBD2 (5 bases). The germline V and J ends were trimmed by 5 bases and 2 bases, with 15 bases remaining between them. CDR1 is MGHRA, CDR2 YSYEKL, per germline. There are 15 residues in the CDR3. CDR3: CASSTTSGIQETQYF. The CDR3 nucleotides are TGCGCCAGCAGCACCACCTCCGGGATACAAGAGACCCAGTACTTC.